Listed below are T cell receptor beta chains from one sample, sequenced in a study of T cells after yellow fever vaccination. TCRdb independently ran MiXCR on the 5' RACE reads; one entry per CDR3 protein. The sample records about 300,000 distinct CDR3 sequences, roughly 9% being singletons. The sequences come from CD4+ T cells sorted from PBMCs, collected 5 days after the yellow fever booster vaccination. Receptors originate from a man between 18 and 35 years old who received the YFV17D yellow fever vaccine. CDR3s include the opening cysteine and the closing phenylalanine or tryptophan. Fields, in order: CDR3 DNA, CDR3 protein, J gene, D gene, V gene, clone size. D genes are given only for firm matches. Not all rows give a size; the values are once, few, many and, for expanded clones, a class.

cdr3_nt: TGTGCCAGCAGCCAGAGGCTTCTGGTGGTAGATGGCTACACCTTC; cdr3_aa: CASSQRLLVVDGYTF; j_call: TRBJ1-2; d_call: NA; v_call: TRBV4-2; clone_size: NA
cdr3_nt: TGTGCCAGCAGCCACTGGGGTGAGGGCTACACCTTC; cdr3_aa: CASSHWGEGYTF; j_call: TRBJ1-2; d_call: NA; v_call: TRBV4-2; clone_size: NA
cdr3_nt: TGTGCCAGCGGCTTATCAGGCAGTAATGAAAAACTGTTTTTT; cdr3_aa: CASGLSGSNEKLFF; j_call: TRBJ1-4; d_call: NA; v_call: TRBV6-5; clone_size: many
cdr3_nt: TGTGCCAGCAGTTTGAGGGGAGGTGTGAACACTGAAGCTTTCTTT; cdr3_aa: CASSLRGGVNTEAFF; j_call: TRBJ1-1; d_call: NA; v_call: TRBV12-3/TRBV12-4; clone_size: NA
cdr3_nt: TGCGCCAGCAGCCAACTCCAAGCAGGTGGTCCGGAGGACAAAGCTTTCTTT; cdr3_aa: CASSQLQAGGPEDKAFF; j_call: TRBJ1-1; d_call: NA; v_call: TRBV4-3; clone_size: few
cdr3_nt: TGCAGTGCTCCACCCCAAGAGACCCAGTACTTC; cdr3_aa: CSAPPQETQYF; j_call: TRBJ2-5; d_call: NA; v_call: TRBV20-1; clone_size: many
cdr3_nt: TGCAGTGCTATTTACAGGTCGATTGAAGCTTTCTTT; cdr3_aa: CSAIYRSIEAFF; j_call: TRBJ1-1; d_call: NA; v_call: TRBV20-1; clone_size: NA
cdr3_nt: TGTGCCAGCAGCGACCCCCTGGAGCGGGGGGGCGTAGATACGCAGTATTTT; cdr3_aa: CASSDPLERGGVDTQYF; j_call: TRBJ2-3; d_call: TRBD2; v_call: TRBV9; clone_size: few
cdr3_nt: TGCAGTGCTAGCCGGTTCAGCGGGGGCGTAGCCAAAAACATTCAGTACTTC; cdr3_aa: CSASRFSGGVAKNIQYF; j_call: TRBJ2-4; d_call: TRBD2; v_call: TRBV20-1; clone_size: few
cdr3_nt: TGTGCCAGCAAGCCTAACAGTGGCGCGGATACGCAGTATTTT; cdr3_aa: CASKPNSGADTQYF; j_call: TRBJ2-3; d_call: NA; v_call: TRBV25-1; clone_size: few
cdr3_nt: TGCAGTGCTAGGTCCGGCTCCTCTGGGGCCAACGTCCTGACTTTC; cdr3_aa: CSARSGSSGANVLTF; j_call: TRBJ2-6; d_call: NA; v_call: TRBV20-1; clone_size: many
cdr3_nt: TGTGCCAGCAGCCAGTCCGGGACAGCCGAAGCTTTCTTT; cdr3_aa: CASSQSGTAEAFF; j_call: TRBJ1-1; d_call: TRBD1; v_call: TRBV4-2; clone_size: NA
cdr3_nt: TGTGCCAGTAGACTAGCGGGGGCACACCGGGAGCAGTTCTTC; cdr3_aa: CASRLAGAHREQFF; j_call: TRBJ2-1; d_call: TRBD2; v_call: TRBV19; clone_size: few
cdr3_nt: TGTGCCAGCAACCTACAGGGAAGGGAGACTGAAGCTTTCTTT; cdr3_aa: CASNLQGRETEAFF; j_call: TRBJ1-1; d_call: NA; v_call: TRBV6-5; clone_size: NA
cdr3_nt: TGCAGTGCTCGGACAGGGCGTGGCTATGGCTACACCTTC; cdr3_aa: CSARTGRGYGYTF; j_call: TRBJ1-2; d_call: TRBD1; v_call: TRBV20-1; clone_size: NA
cdr3_nt: TGTGCCAGCAGTCCCACCCTTCGGGGCACTGAAGCTTTCTTT; cdr3_aa: CASSPTLRGTEAFF; j_call: TRBJ1-1; d_call: NA; v_call: TRBV28; clone_size: NA
cdr3_nt: TGCGCCAGCAGTCACGGCTCCGGGGCTCGGAATCAGCCCCAGCATTTT; cdr3_aa: CASSHGSGARNQPQHF; j_call: TRBJ1-5; d_call: NA; v_call: TRBV5-1; clone_size: NA
cdr3_nt: TGCAGCGTTGCGACTGCTAGTAGCACAGATACGCAGTATTTT; cdr3_aa: CSVATASSTDTQYF; j_call: TRBJ2-3; d_call: NA; v_call: TRBV29-1; clone_size: NA
cdr3_nt: TGCAGTGCTAGGCGCGGGGGTCAACAGCCCCAGCATTTT; cdr3_aa: CSARRGGQQPQHF; j_call: TRBJ1-5; d_call: NA; v_call: TRBV20-1; clone_size: once
cdr3_nt: TGTGCCAGCCGGCGGAGGGGGCGTACGGATGGCTACACCTTC; cdr3_aa: CASRRRGRTDGYTF; j_call: TRBJ1-2; d_call: TRBD1; v_call: TRBV27; clone_size: NA
cdr3_nt: TGCGCCAGCAAGAAACAGGGGGCTGAGGAAGAGACCCAGTACTTC; cdr3_aa: CASKKQGAEEETQYF; j_call: TRBJ2-5; d_call: TRBD1; v_call: TRBV5-1; clone_size: NA
cdr3_nt: TGCAGCGCTGAGGGCACCGGGGAGCTGTTTTTT; cdr3_aa: CSAEGTGELFF; j_call: TRBJ2-2; d_call: NA; v_call: TRBV29-1; clone_size: few